What follows describes a single T cell receptor (beta chain). Its antigen is as yet unknown. The PCR made use of 60 Vbeta and 13 Jbeta primers. Profiling relied on immunoSEQ multiplex PCR, and the TCRdb table lists in-frame clones only, not all of them. This table holds roughly 61,000 clones, approximately 80% found once. This sample is drawn from a study of cytomegalovirus exposure and HLA in healthy donors. Overall study results and limits: Earlier findings revealed that most TCR beta V segments proved productive either about 87% or about 30% of the time.

Germline values: CDR1 SGHNT, CDR2 YYREEE (reference sequence). Trimming cost V 3 bases and J 5 bases; bases outside gene matches: 9. CDR3 length: 16 amino acids. V is TRBV5-4 and J is TRBJ2-2; the match to TRBD1 covers 8 bases. This TCR was recovered from a male donor in good health and CMV-seronegative. The sample taken for sequencing was PBMCs. CDR3 loop: CASSYGQGVGTGELFF. CDR3 DNA: TGTGCCAGCAGCTATGGACAGGGCGTGGGAACCGGGGAGCTGTTTTTT.